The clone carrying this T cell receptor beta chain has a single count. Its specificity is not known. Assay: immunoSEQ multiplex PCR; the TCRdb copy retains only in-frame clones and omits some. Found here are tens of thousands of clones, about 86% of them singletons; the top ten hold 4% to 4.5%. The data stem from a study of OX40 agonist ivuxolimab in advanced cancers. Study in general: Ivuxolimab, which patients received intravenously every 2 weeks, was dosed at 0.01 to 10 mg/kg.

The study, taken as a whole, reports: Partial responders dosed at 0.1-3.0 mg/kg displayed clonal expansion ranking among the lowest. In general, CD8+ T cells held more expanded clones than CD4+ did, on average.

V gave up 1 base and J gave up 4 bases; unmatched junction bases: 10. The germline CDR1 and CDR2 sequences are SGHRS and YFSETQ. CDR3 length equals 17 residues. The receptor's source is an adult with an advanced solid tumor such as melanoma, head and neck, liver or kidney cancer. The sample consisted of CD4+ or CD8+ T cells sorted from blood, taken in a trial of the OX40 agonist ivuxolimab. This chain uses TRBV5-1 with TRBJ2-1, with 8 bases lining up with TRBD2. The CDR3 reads CASSLNLRSGGYNEQFF. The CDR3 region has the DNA TGCGCCAGCAGCTTGAACCTGAGGAGCGGGGGATACAATGAGCAGTTCTTC.